Presented here are 8 T cell receptor beta chains from one specimen sequenced in a study of cytomegalovirus exposure and HLA in healthy donors. With 60 Vbeta and 13 Jbeta primers, the PCR was carried out. Here immunoSEQ multiplex PCR was the method, and the copy in TCRdb shows in-frame clones only, minus some. The sample table includes tens of thousands of clones. Sequencing input: PBMCs. The receptor set was obtained from a male donor in good health and CMV-seropositive.

The CDR3 reads CASSLRGNQPQHF. The DNA for the CDR3 is TGTGCCAGCAGTTTAAGGGGGAATCAGCCCCAGCATTTT. The V and J genes are TRBV27 and TRBJ1-5; possibly TRBD1 for D (6 bases). The ends were cut back, 2 bases at V and 4 bases at J, with 6 bases in the middle. CDR3 size: 13 residues. Germline assignment: CDR1 MNHEY and CDR2 SMNVEV (reference sequence).

The V and J genes are TRBV19 and TRBJ2-5; D is possibly TRBD1 (6 bases). Trimming left V 6 bases short and J 4 bases short, with 12 bases between. This CDR3 region has 13 residues. Looked up from germline, CDR1 is LNHDA and CDR2 is SQIVND (reference sequence). CDR3 sequence reads: CASSDRWAETQYF. In DNA form, the CDR3 reads TGTGCCAGTAGCGACAGGTGGGCAGAGACCCAGTACTTC.

This sequence joins TRBV29-1 and TRBJ2-7, with 7 bases that match TRBD1. V lost 7 bases to trimming and J lost 6 bases; unmatched junction nucleotides: 6. The germline V gene encodes CDR1 SQVTM and CDR2 ANQGSEA. CDR3 length equals 11 residues. The CDR3 spells CSAYTGVEQYF. DNA of the CDR3: TGCAGCGCGTATACAGGGGTCGAGCAGTACTTC.

The genes are TRBV5-4 and TRBJ2-1, with 7 bases lining up with TRBD2. V shed 2 bases, J shed 3 bases, and the junction held 5 bases outside the gene matches. The length of the CDR3 is 15 residues. CDR1 and CDR2 from the germline V gene are SGHNT and YYREEE (reference sequence). DNA for the CDR3: TGTGCCAGCAGCTTCCTGGGAGGGCTCTACAATGAGCAGTTCTTC. Translation gives CASSFLGGLYNEQFF.

V and J are TRBV9 and TRBJ1-2; D is undetermined. Trimming pared 0 bases from V and 4 bases from J, leaving 10 bases between. Looked up from germline, CDR1 is SGDLS and CDR2 is YYNGEE. The CDR3 is 14 residues long. Written as DNA, the CDR3 is TGTGCCAGCAGCGTAGAGGGCGGGATCTATGGCTACACCTTC. This sequence encodes CASSVEGGIYGYTF.

This chain connects TRBV6-5 to TRBJ1-2; the D gene is possibly TRBD1 (5 bases). Germline V CDR1 and CDR2: MNHEY, SVGAGI. This CDR3 region has 14 residues. Trimming took 5 bases from V and 2 from J, leaving 12 bases between them. CDR3 amino acids: CASSRQTLNYGYTF. CDR3 DNA: TGTGCCAGCAGTCGACAGACTTTAAACTATGGCTACACCTTC.

This chain uses TRBV4-1 with TRBJ2-1, with 9 bases lining up with TRBD2. J was trimmed by 10 bases and V by 2 bases; bases with no gene match: 9. The CDR3 sequence is 15 residues long. Germline CDR1 is MGHRA and CDR2 is YSYEKL. The DNA for the CDR3 is TGCGCCAGCAGCCAACGGCTAGCGGGATCAGGGGAGCAGTTCTTC. It yields the protein CASSQRLAGSGEQFF.

The chain links TRBV18 to TRBJ1-2, with TRBD1 matching over 10 bases. Per germline, CDR1 KGHSH and CDR2 LQKENI. The CDR3 sequence is 13 residues long. The J segment lost 7 bases and the V segment lost 4 bases, leaving 3 bases of the junction unmatched. CDR3 region: CASSQTGGLGYTF. For the CDR3, the DNA is TGTGCCAGCTCACAGACAGGGGGCCTTGGCTACACCTTC.